One sample yielded the 29 T cell receptor beta chains listed below, sequenced in a study of T cell clonotyping in hematopoietic cell transplantation. The time point: recipient sample about 28 days before transplant, after cytoreduction. Clones were read by immunoSEQ multiplex PCR, and TCRdb kept only the in-frame ones, dropping some. The sample has 30,000 or so clones, 60% to 85% seen once. This sample comprised peripheral blood mononuclear cells, obtained before stem cell transplant. Receptor source: a woman aged 25 to 39 with chronic myeloid leukemia. Some clones in this sample may be carry-over from other donors' samples.

This clone has a handful of counts. A read error is likely, as this CDR3 ends without the conserved phenylalanine or tryptophan. It is unclear where the CDR3 begins or ends on the DNA, so no DNA is shown, and the CDR3 is as TCRdb lists it. This CDR3 reads CASSLVQGASNFR. J is TRBJ1-1 and V is TRBV7-9; the tabulated D call, TRBD1, remains unverified against the DNA. Germline CDR1 reads SEHNR; CDR2 reads FQNEAQ (reference sequence). The CDR3 length is 13 residues, termini included.

The chain recombines TRBV6-5 with TRBJ1-2, with 7 bases that match TRBD1. Unmatched junction bases numbered 4, after V lost 6 bases and J lost 0 bases. The CDR3 covers 14 residues. Germline values: CDR1 MNHEY, CDR2 SVGAGI. The DNA for the CDR3 is TGTGCCAGCAGACGGGACAGTACTAACTATGGCTACACCTTC. Translating it yields CASRRDSTNYGYTF.

The chain couples TRBV4-1 to TRBJ2-7; D not resolved. V was pared by 0 bases and J by 3 bases, with 3 bases between. In germline, CDR1 is MGHRA, CDR2 YSYEKL. There are 12 residues in the CDR3. CDR3 sequence reads: CASSQDGYEQYF. CDR3 in DNA: TGCGCCAGCAGCCAAGACGGCTACGAGCAGTACTTC.

The chain carries TRBV30 and TRBJ1-1, with 7 positions matching TRBD1. With 1 base clipped from V and 8 bases from J, the junction kept 10 bases outside the gene matches. This CDR3 has 14 residues. Germline-derived CDR1 and CDR2 are GTSNPN and SVGIG (reference sequence). The CDR3 nucleotides read TGTGCCTGGAGTGCCGGACGGACAGGCAGCGAAGCTTTCTTT. Protein sequence: CAWSAGRTGSEAFF.

This clone has just one count. The chain has TRBV5-4 and TRBJ2-6; D perhaps matches TRBD2 (5 bases). There are 13 residues in the CDR3. Trimming removed 1 base from V and 8 bases from J, with 7 bases in between. From germline, CDR1 is SGHNT and CDR2 YYREEE (reference sequence). The CDR3 is CASSLSGTNVLTF. The CDR3 DNA sequence: TGTGCCAGCAGCTTGTCGGGGACCAACGTCCTGACTTTC.

The chain recombines TRBV28 with TRBJ1-6; the D is unclear. Trimming shortened V by 7 bases and J by 10 bases, and 23 bases separated the two germline ends. CDR1 is MDHEN, CDR2 SYDVKM, per germline. There are 16 residues in the CDR3. The CDR3 is CASTIDTDGVISPLHF. In nucleotides, the CDR3 is TGTGCCAGCACCATTGACACCGACGGAGTAATCTCACCCCTCCACTTT. Variable domain in full (rest from reference TRBV28 and TRBJ1-6): DVKVTQSSRYLVKRTGEKVFLECVQDMDHENMFWYRQDPGLGLRLIYFSYDVKMKEKGDIPEGYSVSREKKERFSLILESASTNQTSMYLCASTIDTDGVISPLHFGNGTRLTVT.

V gene TRBV6-1 combines with J gene TRBJ2-7; 8 nucleotides line up with TRBD1. The CDR3 runs 15 residues. Looked up from germline, CDR1 is MNHNS and CDR2 is SASEGT. Germline trimming cut 0 bases from V and 3 bases from J; bases unmatched to any gene: 4. The CDR3 DNA sequence: TGTGCCAGCAGTGAAGCGGGACAGGCAATCTACGAGCAGTACTTC. This sequence encodes CASSEAGQAIYEQYF.

The J gene is TRBJ2-7, the V gene TRBV19; the match to TRBD1 covers 10 bases. Unmatched junction bases numbered 9, after V lost 4 bases and J lost 6 bases. The CDR3 has 15 residues. The germline CDR1 and CDR2 sequences are LNHDA and SQIVND (reference sequence). For the CDR3, the DNA is TGTGCCAGTAGTAAGGCCGCGACAGGGGGCTTCGAGCAGTACTTC. The encoded protein is CASSKAATGGFEQYF.

The CDR3 DNA sequence: TGCAGCGTTTTGACAGGGCACTCCTACGAGCAGTACTTC. This sequence encodes CSVLTGHSYEQYF. The chain recombines TRBV29-1 with TRBJ2-7, with 7 bases matching TRBD1. The CDR3 totals 13 residues. Germline assignment: CDR1 SQVTM and CDR2 ANQGSEA. V was pared by 5 bases and J by 0 bases, with 4 bases of the junction left unmatched.

The chain recombines TRBV7-2 with TRBJ1-1; D not resolved. Germline CDR1 is SGHTA and CDR2 is FQGNSA. V lost 3 bases, J lost 6 bases, and 11 bases lay in between. The CDR3 is 13 amino acids. CDR3 protein: CASSFSALSEAFF. CDR3 bases: TGTGCCAGCAGCTTCTCGGCCCTCTCTGAAGCTTTCTTT.

The chain uses TRBV7-9 and TRBJ2-5; 9 nucleotides align to TRBD1. This CDR3 region has 14 residues. Germline V gene sequence: CDR1 SEHNR, CDR2 FQNEAQ (reference sequence). J was trimmed by 4 bases and V by 8 bases; bases with no gene match: 8. CDR3 nucleotide sequence: TGTGCCAGCGGAGGGACAGGGTTAGGAGAGACCCAGTACTTC. It is translated as CASGGTGLGETQYF.

This clone was found a few times. This sequence joins TRBV5-1 and TRBJ1-2; the D is unclear. V lost 0 bases, J lost 7 bases, and 7 bases lay in between. This CDR3 has 12 residues. Germline CDR1 SGHRS, CDR2 YFSETQ. The CDR3 here is CASSLVGSGYTF. The DNA for the CDR3 is TGCGCCAGCAGCTTGGTGGGTAGTGGCTACACCTTC.

The J gene is TRBJ1-1, the V gene TRBV14, with 10 nucleotides matching TRBD1. The CDR3 is 16 amino acids. The germline V gene encodes CDR1 SGHDN and CDR2 FVKESK. V lost 4 bases, J lost 0 bases, and 5 bases stayed unmatched. CDR3 sequence (DNA): TGTGCCAGCAGCCCGACAGGGGGCCGAATGAACACTGAAGCTTTCTTT. It encodes CASSPTGGRMNTEAFF.

The V and J genes are TRBV2 and TRBJ2-1; the match to TRBD2 covers 9 bases. V shed 6 bases, J shed 7 bases, and the junction held 7 bases outside the gene matches. Germline CDR1 is SNHLY and CDR2 is FYNNEI. This CDR3 is 14 amino acids long. The CDR3 loop is CASRGGGAGNEQFF. The DNA for the CDR3 is TGTGCCAGCAGAGGCGGGGGGGCCGGGAATGAGCAGTTCTTC.

This chain connects TRBV7-9 to TRBJ1-3; D unresolved. This CDR3 comprises 12 residues. CDR1 and CDR2 from the germline V gene are SEHNR and FQNEAQ (reference sequence). V was cut by 6 bases and J by 9 bases, with 12 bases left in between. The CDR3 DNA reads TGTGCCAGCAGATTGGAACTAGCCACCATATATTTT. Its translation is CASRLELATIYF. Full variable domain (missing parts from reference TRBV7-9 and TRBJ1-3): DTGVSQNPRHKITKRGQNVTFRCDPISEHNRLYWYRQTLGQGPEFLTYFQNEAQLEKSRLLSDRFSAERPKGSFSTLEIQRTEQGDSAMYLCASRLELATIYFGEGSWLTVV.

The gene calls are TRBV19 and TRBJ1-2, with 11 bases aligning to TRBD1. V was pared by 3 bases and J by 7 bases, with 7 bases of the junction left unmatched. This CDR3 region has 15 residues. The V gene's germline CDR1 is LNHDA and CDR2 SQIVND (reference sequence). For the CDR3, the DNA is TGTGCCAGTAGTATGACCGGACAGGGGGCGTCTGGCTACACCTTC. Its protein product is CASSMTGQGASGYTF.

V usage is TRBV5-1 and J usage is TRBJ1-1, with D maybe TRBD1 (6 bases). V lost 4 bases and J 3 bases, leaving 16 bases between the germline ends. This CDR3 has 15 residues. The germline CDR1 and CDR2 sequences are SGHRS and YFSETQ. The CDR3 here is CASSLDRPGDTEAFF. In DNA form, the CDR3 reads TGCGCCAGCAGCCTCGACAGGCCGGGAGACACTGAAGCTTTCTTT.

The rearrangement links TRBV6-5 to TRBJ1-2; no clear D. The germline V and J ends were trimmed by 6 bases and 7 bases, with 21 bases remaining between them. This CDR3 region has 15 residues. Germline lookup yields CDR1 MNHEY and CDR2 SVGAGI. CDR3: CASSPVKGLPGGYTF. Here the CDR3 DNA reads TGTGCCAGCAGCCCGGTTAAAGGCCTTCCGGGTGGCTACACCTTC.

The chain employs TRBV5-4 and TRBJ2-3; TRBD2 aligns across 8 bases. The V gene's germline CDR1 is SGHNT and CDR2 YYREEE (reference sequence). This CDR3 has 16 amino acids. J gave up 5 bases and V 4 bases, and 12 bases lay outside the gene matches. Here the CDR3 DNA reads TGTGCCAGCAGCCAAGCGGGGACTAGGATGAAAGATACGCAGTATTTT. Residues: CASSQAGTRMKDTQYF.

This clone was detected only once. The gene calls are TRBV30 and TRBJ1-1, with 11 bases lining up with TRBD1. Germline CDR1 and CDR2: GTSNPN and SVGIG (reference sequence). With 2 bases clipped from V and 5 bases from J, the junction kept 10 bases outside the gene matches. The CDR3 has 16 residues. The CDR3 here is CAWSPLDRGRRTEAFF. CDR3 bases: TGTGCCTGGAGTCCATTGGACAGGGGGCGTAGGACTGAAGCTTTCTTT.

The chain carries TRBV6-5 and TRBJ2-7; a possible D gene is TRBD1 (6 bases). Trimming removed 2 bases from V and 2 bases from J, with 13 bases in between. Germline CDR1 MNHEY, CDR2 SVGAGI. The CDR3 is 15 amino acids. The CDR3 here is CASSYRDNPTYEQYF. The CDR3 region has the DNA TGTGCCAGCAGTTACAGGGACAACCCTACCTACGAGCAGTACTTC.

The gene calls are TRBV28 and TRBJ1-1; TRBD1 agrees at 8 bases. Germline V gene data show CDR1 as MDHEN and CDR2 as SYDVKM. Trimming took 1 base from V and 10 from J; bases not matched to a gene: 11. The CDR3 spans 15 residues. DNA for the CDR3: TGTGCCAGCAGTTTATACGGACAGGGAGGGAGCGGAGCTTTCTTT. Its protein is CASSLYGQGGSGAFF.

This chain connects TRBV5-6 to TRBJ1-2; 7 bases fit TRBD1. This CDR3 contains 13 residues. V gave up 4 bases and J gave up 4 bases; unmatched junction bases: 4. Germline V gives CDR1 SGHDT, CDR2 YYEEEE. The DNA for the CDR3 is TGTGCCAGCAGCCAAGACAGGGTCTATGGCTACACCTTC. It specifies CASSQDRVYGYTF.

This chain links TRBV5-8 with TRBJ2-6, with D hard to call. V was cut by 4 bases and J by 4 bases, with 12 bases left in between. The CDR3 extends over 15 amino acids. Germline V gene lookup returns CDR1 SGHTS and CDR2 YDEGEE. The chain's CDR3 is CASSLDQTGANVLTF. The CDR3 nucleotides read TGTGCCAGCAGCCTCGATCAAACGGGGGCCAACGTCCTGACTTTC.

J is TRBJ1-4 and V is TRBV29-1; a possible D gene is TRBD1 (5 bases). Trimming took off 0 bases at V and 5 bases at J, with 16 bases between the two ends. CDR3 size: 16 residues. Germline lookup yields CDR1 SQVTM and CDR2 ANQGSEA. Here the CDR3 reads CSVEDHGREGNEKLFF. The CDR3 coding sequence is TGCAGCGTTGAAGATCATGGCAGGGAGGGCAATGAAAAACTGTTTTTT. The variable domain in full, with the rest retrieved from reference TRBV29-1 and TRBJ1-4, is SAVISQKPSRDICQRGTSLTIQCQVDSQVTMMFWYRQQPGQSLTLIATANQGSEATYESGFVIDKFPISRPNLTFSTLTVSNMSPEDSSIYLCSVEDHGREGNEKLFFGSGTQLSVL.

This clone was seen a handful of times. The CDR3 protein is CASSLRGQGAYGYTF. In DNA form, the CDR3 reads TGTGCCAGCAGTTTAAGAGGACAGGGGGCCTATGGCTACACCTTC. The chain is built from TRBV27 and TRBJ1-2, with 11 bases aligning to TRBD1. The CDR3 sequence is 15 residues long. Germline-derived CDR1 and CDR2 are MNHEY and SMNVEV (reference sequence). J lost 4 bases, V lost 2 bases, and 3 bases had no gene match.

The chain is built from TRBV9 and TRBJ2-1; D uncertain. Trimming pared 0 bases from V and 4 bases from J, leaving 8 bases between. Germline values: CDR1 SGDLS, CDR2 YYNGEE. The CDR3 totals 14 residues. In DNA, the CDR3 is TGTGCCAGCAGCGTAGGTTCGGGTTACAATGAGCAGTTCTTC. The encoded protein is CASSVGSGYNEQFF.

The V gene is TRBV6-5, the J gene TRBJ1-2, with 8 bases lining up with TRBD1. Germline assignment: CDR1 MNHEY and CDR2 SVGAGI. V lost 5 bases and J lost 8; bases outside the gene matches: 7. The CDR3 consists of 13 residues. The CDR3 DNA sequence: TGTGCCAGCAGTGGGGACAGGTCGGGCGGCTACACCTTC. Translated: CASSGDRSGGYTF.

The chain uses TRBV29-1 and TRBJ1-2; 8 positions agree with TRBD1. In germline, CDR1 is SQVTM, CDR2 ANQGSEA. J lost 4 bases, V lost 6 bases, and 7 bases had no gene match. The CDR3 spans 13 residues. The chain's CDR3 is CSVAGGASYGYTF. CDR3 DNA: TGCAGCGTCGCAGGGGGCGCGAGCTATGGCTACACCTTC.